This T cell receptor beta chain was obtained from a study of cytomegalovirus exposure and HLA in healthy donors. Primers included in the PCR were 60 Vbeta and 13 Jbeta primers. Some clones are missing from TCRdb's copy, which holds only in-frame ones; the method was immunoSEQ multiplex PCR. The table lists 50,000 to 70,000 clones, 65% to 80% of them singletons. V gave up 4 bases and J gave up 8 bases; unmatched junction bases: 7. The CDR3 length is 15 residues. CDR1 and CDR2 from the germline V gene are SGDLS and YYNGEE. This chain links TRBV9 with TRBJ2-1, with TRBD2 matching over 12 bases. The TCR sequence derives from a female donor in good health and CMV-seronegative. Sequencing was done on a sample of PBMCs. CDR3 nucleotide sequence: TGTGCCAGCAGCCCCCGACTAGCGGGGGATTATGAGCAGTTCTTC. Residues: CASSPRLAGDYEQFF.